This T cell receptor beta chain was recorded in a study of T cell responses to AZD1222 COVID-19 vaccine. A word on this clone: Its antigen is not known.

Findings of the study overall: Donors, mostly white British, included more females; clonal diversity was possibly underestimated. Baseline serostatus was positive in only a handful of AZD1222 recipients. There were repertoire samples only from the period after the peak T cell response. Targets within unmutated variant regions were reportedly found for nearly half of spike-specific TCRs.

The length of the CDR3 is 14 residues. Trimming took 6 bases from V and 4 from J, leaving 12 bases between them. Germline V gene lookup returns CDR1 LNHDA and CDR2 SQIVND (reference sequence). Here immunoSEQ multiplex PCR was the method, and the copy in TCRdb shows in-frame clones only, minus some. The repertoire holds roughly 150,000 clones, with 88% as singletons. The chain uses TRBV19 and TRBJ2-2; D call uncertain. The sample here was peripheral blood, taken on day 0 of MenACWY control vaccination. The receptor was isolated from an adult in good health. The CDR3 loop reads CASRVPLGTGELFF. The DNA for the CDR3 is TGTGCCAGTAGAGTACCTCTCGGCACCGGGGAGCTGTTTTTT.